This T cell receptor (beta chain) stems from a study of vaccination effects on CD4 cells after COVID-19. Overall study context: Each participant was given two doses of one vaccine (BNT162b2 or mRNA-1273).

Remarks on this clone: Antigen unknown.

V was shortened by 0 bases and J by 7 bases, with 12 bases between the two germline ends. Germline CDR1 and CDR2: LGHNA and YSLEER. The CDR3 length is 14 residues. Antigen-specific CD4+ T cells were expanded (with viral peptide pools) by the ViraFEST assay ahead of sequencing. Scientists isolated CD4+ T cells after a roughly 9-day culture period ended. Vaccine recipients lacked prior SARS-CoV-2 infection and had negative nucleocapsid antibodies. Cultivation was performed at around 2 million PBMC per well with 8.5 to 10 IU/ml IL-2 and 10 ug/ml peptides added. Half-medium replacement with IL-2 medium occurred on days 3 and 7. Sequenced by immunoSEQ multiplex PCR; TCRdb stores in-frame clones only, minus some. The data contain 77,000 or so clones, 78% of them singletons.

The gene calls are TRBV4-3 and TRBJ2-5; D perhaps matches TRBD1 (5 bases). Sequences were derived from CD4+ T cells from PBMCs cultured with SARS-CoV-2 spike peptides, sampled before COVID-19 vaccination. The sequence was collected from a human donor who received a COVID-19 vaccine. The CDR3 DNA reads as TGCGCCAGCAGCCAAGATTCGACAGAAGTGACCCAGTACTTC. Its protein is CASSQDSTEVTQYF.